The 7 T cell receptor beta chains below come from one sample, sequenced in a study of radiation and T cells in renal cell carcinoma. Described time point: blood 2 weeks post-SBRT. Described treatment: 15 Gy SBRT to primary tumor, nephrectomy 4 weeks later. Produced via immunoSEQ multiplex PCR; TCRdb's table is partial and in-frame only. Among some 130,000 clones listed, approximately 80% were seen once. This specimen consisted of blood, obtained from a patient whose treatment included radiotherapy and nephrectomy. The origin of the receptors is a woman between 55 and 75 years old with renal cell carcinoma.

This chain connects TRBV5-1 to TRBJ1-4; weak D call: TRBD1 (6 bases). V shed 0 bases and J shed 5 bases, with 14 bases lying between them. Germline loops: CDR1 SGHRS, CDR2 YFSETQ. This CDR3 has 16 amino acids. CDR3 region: CASSLEQQGRNEKLFF. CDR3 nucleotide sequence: TGCGCCAGCAGCTTGGAACAACAGGGTAGGAATGAAAAACTGTTTTTT.

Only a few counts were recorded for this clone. The CDR3 region is CASSPTSGTPDTQYF. DNA for the CDR3: TGTGCCAGCAGCCCGACTAGCGGGACTCCAGATACGCAGTATTTT. The rearrangement joins TRBV7-3 to TRBJ2-3, with 11 nucleotides matching TRBD2. The CDR3 runs to 15 residues. The V segment lost 5 bases and the J segment 4 bases; nucleotides outside the gene matches: 5. Germline CDR1 SGHTA, CDR2 FQGTGA.

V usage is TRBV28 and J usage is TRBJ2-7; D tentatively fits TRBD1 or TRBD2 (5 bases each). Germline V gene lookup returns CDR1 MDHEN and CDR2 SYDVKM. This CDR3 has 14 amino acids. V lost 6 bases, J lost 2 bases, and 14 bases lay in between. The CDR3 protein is CASRSGTPAYEQYF. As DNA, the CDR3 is TGTGCCAGCAGATCCGGGACCCCAGCCTACGAGCAGTACTTC.

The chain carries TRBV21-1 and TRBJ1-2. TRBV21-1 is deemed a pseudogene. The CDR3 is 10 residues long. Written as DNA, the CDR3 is TGTGCCAGCAGCAAAGGTGGCTACACCTTC. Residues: CASSKGGYTF.

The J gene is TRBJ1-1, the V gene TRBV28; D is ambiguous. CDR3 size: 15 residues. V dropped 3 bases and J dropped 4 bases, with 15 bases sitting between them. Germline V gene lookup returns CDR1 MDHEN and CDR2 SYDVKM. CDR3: CASSFLTSLGTEAFF. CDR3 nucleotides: TGTGCCAGCAGTTTTCTGACATCCCTGGGCACTGAAGCTTTCTTT.

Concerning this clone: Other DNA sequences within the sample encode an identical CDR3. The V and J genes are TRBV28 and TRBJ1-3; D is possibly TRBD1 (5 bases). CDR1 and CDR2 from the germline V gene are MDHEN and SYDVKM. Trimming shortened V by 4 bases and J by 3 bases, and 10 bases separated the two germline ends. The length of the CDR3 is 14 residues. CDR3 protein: CASSSRDRGNTIYF. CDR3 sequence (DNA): TGTGCCAGCAGTTCCCGGGACCGTGGAAACACCATATATTTT.

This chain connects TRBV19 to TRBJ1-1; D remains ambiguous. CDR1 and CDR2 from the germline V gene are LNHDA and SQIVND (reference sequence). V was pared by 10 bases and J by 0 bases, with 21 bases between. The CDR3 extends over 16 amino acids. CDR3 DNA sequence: TGTGCCACCACCCCCTATGGCGGATCGGTGAACACTGAAGCTTTCTTT. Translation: CATTPYGGSVNTEAFF.